This T cell receptor (beta chain) was sequenced in a study of cytomegalovirus exposure and HLA in healthy donors. V shed 4 bases and J 1 base; nucleotides not matched to a gene: 4. Germline lookup yields CDR1 MDHEN and CDR2 SYDVKM. This CDR3 region has 15 residues. 13 Jbeta primers and 60 Vbeta primers were used for the PCR. The table came from immunoSEQ multiplex PCR; TCRdb's copy has only in-frame clones and leaves some out. The profile covers 200,000 to 300,000 clones, with approximately 80% appearing a single time and roughly 7.4% taken by the ten largest. This chain joins TRBV28 and TRBJ2-7; 10 bases are a match to TRBD2. Sequencing input: PBMCs. This TCR was sampled from a woman in her fifties or sixties in good health and CMV-seropositive. This CDR3 reads CASSWTSGSSYEQYF. The CDR3 DNA reads TGTGCCAGCAGTTGGACTAGCGGAAGTTCCTACGAGCAGTACTTC.